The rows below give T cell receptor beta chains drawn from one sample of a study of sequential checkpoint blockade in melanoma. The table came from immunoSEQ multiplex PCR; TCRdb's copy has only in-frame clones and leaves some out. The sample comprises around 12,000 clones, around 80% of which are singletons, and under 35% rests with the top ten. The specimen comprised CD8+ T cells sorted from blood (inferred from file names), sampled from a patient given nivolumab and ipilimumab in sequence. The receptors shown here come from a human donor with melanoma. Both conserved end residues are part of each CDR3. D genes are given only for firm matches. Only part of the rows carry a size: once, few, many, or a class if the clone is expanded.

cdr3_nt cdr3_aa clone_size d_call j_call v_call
TGTGCCAGCAGATACCCTGGGGGGGGCAACGAGCAGTACTTC CASRYPGGGNEQYF once NA TRBJ2-7 TRBV7-6
TGCGCCAGCAGTGAGACGGGAAAACTGGGGCAGTACTTC CASSETGKLGQYF NA NA TRBJ2-7 TRBV10-1
TGTGCCAGCAGTCCCAGGGGCACCAGCCAGTTATACGAGCAGTACTTC CASSPRGTSQLYEQYF NA NA TRBJ2-7 TRBV27
TGTGCCAGCAGTTCCCGACTAGCGGGATTTGGAGAGACCCAGTACTTC CASSSRLAGFGETQYF few TRBD2 TRBJ2-5 TRBV6-5
TGTGCCAGTAGTCTTGAGTTTGGGACTAGCGGGGGGTCCTTCTACAATGAGCAGTTCTTC CASSLEFGTSGGSFYNEQFF NA TRBD2 TRBJ2-1 TRBV19
TGCGCCAGCAGCCAGTCATACACAGGCCCCTCTGGAAACACCATATATTTT CASSQSYTGPSGNTIYF NA NA TRBJ1-3 TRBV4-3
TGTGCCAGCAGTTCCGGGACTAGCGGCAACAATGAGCAGTTCTTC CASSSGTSGNNEQFF NA TRBD2 TRBJ2-1 TRBV27
TGCGCCAGCAGCCAAGAGCCGGGACTAGCCTACAATGAGCAGTTCTTC CASSQEPGLAYNEQFF NA TRBD2 TRBJ2-1 TRBV4-1
TGTGCCAGTAGTGCCCTAGCGGGGGCCGGCAATGAGCAGTTCTTC CASSALAGAGNEQFF once TRBD2 TRBJ2-1 TRBV19
TGTGCCAGTTCCCACGGACACCGTGAAGCTTTCTTT CASSHGHREAFF NA NA TRBJ1-1 TRBV28
TGTGCCAGTAGTTTGAGCGGGACCAGGCTCGAGCAGTACTTC CASSLSGTRLEQYF once TRBD2 TRBJ2-7 TRBV19
TGTGCCACCTCCCCAGGCTACGAGCAGTACTTC CATSPGYEQYF few NA TRBJ2-7 TRBV6-6
TGCGCCAGCAGCAGAGGGAGTTGGGCAAGTAACACTGAAGCTTTCTTT CASSRGSWASNTEAFF NA NA TRBJ1-1 TRBV5-1
TGTGCCAGCAGCACCCGGACAGGGCCTGGCGGCTACACCTTC CASSTRTGPGGYTF NA TRBD1 TRBJ1-2 TRBV9
TGCAGCGTTGAAGGTCACAGGAGACGCAGCTCCTACAATGAGCAGTTCTTC CSVEGHRRRSSYNEQFF once NA TRBJ2-1 TRBV29-1
TGTGCCAGCAGTAATGTCAGGGGCACAGATACGCAGTATTTT CASSNVRGTDTQYF NA NA TRBJ2-3 TRBV27
TGTGCCAGCAGTCCCCCGGGACTCAACGACGGGCAGTACTTC CASSPPGLNDGQYF NA NA TRBJ2-7 TRBV28
TGTGCCAGCAGAGAGTACGAGCAGTACTTC CASREYEQYF NA NA TRBJ2-7 TRBV2
TGTGCCAGTGCCCGGGCGGGCCCTTCCTACGAGCAGTACTTC CASARAGPSYEQYF NA NA TRBJ2-7 TRBV2
TGTGCCAGCAGTTACCCGGACGGAGGTGAGCAGTTCTTC CASSYPDGGEQFF few NA TRBJ2-1 TRBV6-5
TGTGCCAGCAGCTCGGACGGGGTCGAGCAGTACTTC CASSSDGVEQYF once NA TRBJ2-7 TRBV9
TGCGCCAGCAGCTTCGGGACTAGCGGCAACACCGGGGAGCTGTTTTTT CASSFGTSGNTGELFF NA TRBD2 TRBJ2-2 TRBV4-1
TGTGCCAGCAGTTACCGGTACGAGCAGTACTTC CASSYRYEQYF NA NA TRBJ2-7 TRBV6-5
TGTGCCAGCAGCCAAGCTCGGGAGGCGAACACTGAAGCTTTCTTT CASSQAREANTEAFF NA NA TRBJ1-1 TRBV4-2
TGTGCCAGCAGTGACCCCATCACTAGCGGGAGAAGGGCTACGCAGTATTTT CASSDPITSGRRATQYF NA TRBD2 TRBJ2-3 TRBV25-1
TGTGCCAGCAGCCAAGGACAGGGACCTTACGAGCAGTACTTC CASSQGQGPYEQYF few TRBD1 TRBJ2-7 TRBV27